This T cell receptor beta chain was retrieved from a study of T cells in tuberculosis. The CDR3 loop spans 17 amino acids. Per germline, CDR1 MGHRA and CDR2 YSYEKL. Trimming cost V 4 bases and J 2 bases, with 18 bases left between them. Using immunoSEQ multiplex PCR, the repertoire was profiled, and TCRdb retains in-frame clones only, with some absent. The table records tens of thousands of clones, under 95% of them present only once. Sequences were obtained from PBMCs. This clonotype was sampled from a donor aged 10-29 years with latent tuberculosis or without tuberculosis infection. Some clones in this sample may be carry-over from other donors' samples. This chain uses TRBV4-1 with TRBJ1-5; weak D call: TRBD1 (6 bases). CDR3 sequence (DNA): TGCGCCAGCAGCCGGGATGGCAGGGGAGGGGGCAATCAGCCCCAGCATTTT. It codes for CASSRDGRGGGNQPQHF.